A single sample is the source of the 27 T cell receptor beta chains below, sequenced in a study of T-cell memory formation after mild COVID-19. TCRdb re-derived calls from the 5' RACE reads in MiXCR, one entry per CDR3 protein. The table shows about 440,000 distinct CDR3 sequences, with around 18% occurring only once. The specimen sequenced was PBMCs or a T cell subset sorted from them (not recorded which). The receptors originated from an adult woman who had mild COVID-19 (a few samples of this study predate the infection). Cell type and time point are not known.

This clonotype was seen a handful of times. The chain uses TRBV5-1 and TRBJ2-7; tentative D call: TRBD2 (5 bases). The germline V gene encodes CDR1 SGHRS and CDR2 YFSETQ. CDR3 length equals 13 residues. The V and J ends lost 4 bases and 9 bases respectively, with 17 bases between them. CDR3 residues: CASSAEGRAGQYF. Written as DNA, the CDR3 is TGCGCCAGCAGCGCTGAGGGTAGGGCAGGGCAGTACTTC. Full variable domain (remainder filled in from reference TRBV5-1 and TRBJ2-7): KAGVTQTPRYLIKTRGQQVTLSCSPISGHRSVSWYQQTPGQGLQFLFEYFSETQRNKGNFPGRFSGRQFSNSRSEMNVSTLELGDSALYLCASSAEGRAGQYFGPGTRLTVT.

The gene calls are TRBV19 and TRBJ2-3, with no clear D. Germline loops: CDR1 LNHDA, CDR2 SQIVND (reference sequence). Trimming took 6 bases from V and 3 from J, leaving 13 bases between them. The CDR3 covers 14 residues. This CDR3 reads CASSSAWGTDTQYF. The CDR3 nucleotides read TGTGCCAGTAGCTCCGCATGGGGTACAGATACGCAGTATTTT. Complete variable domain (other parts from reference TRBV19 and TRBJ2-3): DGGITQSPKYLFRKEGQNVTLSCEQNLNHDAMYWYRQDPGQGLRLIYYSQIVNDFQKGDIAEGYSVSREKKESFPLTVTSAQKNPTAFYLCASSSAWGTDTQYFGPGTRLTVL.

The rearrangement uses TRBV7-9 and TRBJ1-5; 10 positions agree with TRBD1. The germline gives CDR1 SEHNR, CDR2 FQNEAQ (reference sequence). V shed 5 bases, J shed 6 bases, and the junction held 7 bases outside the gene matches. The CDR3 sequence is 15 residues long. The CDR3 DNA reads TGTGCCAGCAGCGACGGAGGGACAGGGGTTCAGCCCCAGCATTTT. Its translation is CASSDGGTGVQPQHF.

J is TRBJ1-1 and V is TRBV10-3; D is unclear. V gave up 4 bases and J gave up 1 base, with 7 bases separating them. Germline CDR1 ENHRY, CDR2 SYGVKD. The CDR3 loop spans 13 amino acids. The CDR3 DNA sequence: TGTGCCATCAGTGGACGGGAGAACACTGAAGCTTTCTTT. Translation gives CAISGRENTEAFF.

The chain has TRBV4-3 and TRBJ2-2; D perhaps matches TRBD2 (6 bases). This CDR3 spans 16 amino acids. The ends were cut back, 1 base at V and 4 bases at J, with 13 bases in the middle. Germline V lookup: CDR1 LGHNA, CDR2 YSLEER. The CDR3 spells CASSQGGGRGTGELFF. For the CDR3, the DNA is TGCGCCAGCAGCCAAGGCGGAGGGCGAGGCACCGGGGAGCTGTTTTTT.

The genes are TRBV2 and TRBJ1-5; 10 nucleotides agree with TRBD1. Looked up from germline, CDR1 is SNHLY and CDR2 is FYNNEI. CDR3 length: 15 amino acids. Trimming took 5 bases from V and 3 from J; bases not matched to a gene: 4. The CDR3: CASSLTGGHNQPQHF. The CDR3 DNA follows: TGTGCCAGCAGTTTGACAGGGGGCCACAATCAGCCCCAGCATTTT.

This clonotype was detected only a few times. The J gene is TRBJ2-3, the V gene TRBV29-1; TRBD2 matches at 9 bases. V lost 7 bases to trimming and J lost 2 bases; unmatched junction nucleotides: 7. The CDR3 covers 14 residues. The germline CDR1 and CDR2 sequences are SQVTM and ANQGSEA. The CDR3 loop is CSGQIAGATDTQYF. In DNA, the CDR3 is TGCAGCGGACAAATAGCGGGGGCCACAGATACGCAGTATTTT.

This clonotype was recorded a few times. This chain links TRBV4-3 with TRBJ2-1; 9 bases map to TRBD2. The ends lost 3 bases at V and 8 bases at J; junction bases unmatched: 11. Germline V gene data show CDR1 as LGHNA and CDR2 as YSLEER. The CDR3 spans 16 residues. The CDR3 DNA sequence: TGCGCCAGCAGCCAGGTGACTAGCGGCCTCTCCCATGAGCAGTTCTTC. Its protein is CASSQVTSGLSHEQFF.

The table lists this clonotype with a few counts. The rearrangement joins TRBV6-5 to TRBJ1-1, with D possibly being TRBD1 (5 bases). V lost 1 base and J lost 6, with 15 bases in between. Germline values: CDR1 MNHEY, CDR2 SVGAGI. The CDR3 consists of 15 residues. In DNA, the CDR3 is TGTGCCAGCAGTTACTTGGGGCAGGGACTGTCTGAAGCTTTCTTT. It is translated as CASSYLGQGLSEAFF.

The chain combines TRBV6-1 with TRBJ1-2; TRBD1 matches 11 bases. Germline CDR1 and CDR2: MNHNS and SASEGT. The CDR3 has 14 residues. V shed 8 bases and J 6 bases; nucleotides not matched to a gene: 8. The CDR3 region has the DNA TGTGCCAGCCGGACAGGGGGCTTCAGTGATGGCTACACCTTC. It encodes CASRTGGFSDGYTF.

The chain has TRBV7-3 and TRBJ2-1, with D uncertain. The CDR3 is 15 amino acids. Per germline, CDR1 SGHTA and CDR2 FQGTGA. The germline V and J ends were trimmed by 0 bases and 4 bases, with 10 bases remaining between them. This CDR3 is CASSLTVVAYNEQFF. The CDR3 DNA is TGTGCCAGCAGCTTAACAGTGGTAGCATACAATGAGCAGTTCTTC.

A few counts support this clonotype. The chain uses TRBV5-5 and TRBJ1-5; the D gene is possibly TRBD1 (5 bases). There are 14 residues in the CDR3. The ends were cut back, 4 bases at V and 5 bases at J, with 13 bases in the middle. Germline CDR1 reads SGHKS; CDR2 reads YYEKEE (reference sequence). CDR3 bases: TGTGCCAGCAGCCTCGGGGGGACGGATCAGCCCCAGCATTTT. Translating gives CASSLGGTDQPQHF.

V gene TRBV6-5 combines with J gene TRBJ2-6, with TRBD1 matching 7 bases. Trimming at V came to 10 bases and at J to 1 base, leaving 4 bases not matched to a gene. The germline gives CDR1 MNHEY, CDR2 SVGAGI. The CDR3 spans 14 residues. CDR3 amino acids: CATRRGSGANVLTF. The CDR3 DNA follows: TGTGCCACCCGCAGGGGGTCTGGGGCCAACGTCCTGACTTTC.

The chain is built from TRBV2 and TRBJ1-6; no clear D gene. The CDR3 has 12 amino acids. From germline, CDR1 is SNHLY and CDR2 FYNNEI. V was trimmed by 7 bases and J by 12 bases, leaving 13 bases between them. The CDR3 DNA is TGTGCCAGCACCATAACGGGGAAACCCCTCCACTTT. Translating it yields CASTITGKPLHF.

The chain joins TRBV4-2 to TRBJ2-5; D gene ambiguous. This CDR3 is built from 15 residues. Trimming pared 1 base from V and 1 base from J, leaving 10 bases between. Germline CDR1 LGHNA, CDR2 YNFKEQ. CDR3 DNA sequence: TGTGCCAGCAGCCAAGGGCCCAGCAGCCAAGAGACCCAGTACTTC. Translated: CASSQGPSSQETQYF.

This clonotype was observed a few times. J is TRBJ2-5 and V is TRBV4-3; D unresolved. Germline V gives CDR1 LGHNA, CDR2 YSLEER. Trimming removed 6 bases at V and 6 bases at J, with 5 bases between. The CDR3 length is 10 residues. CDR3 DNA sequence: TGCGCCAGCAGGGGAAAGACCCAGTACTTC. As protein: CASRGKTQYF.

This clonotype was recorded a few times. The J gene is TRBJ2-1, the V gene TRBV6-1; 12 bases match TRBD2. This CDR3 spans 16 amino acids. CDR1 and CDR2 (germline): MNHNS, SASEGT. J was trimmed by 4 bases and V by 6 bases; bases with no gene match: 7. CDR3 sequence: CASSRLAGAQYNEQFF. The CDR3 DNA reads as TGTGCCAGCAGCAGACTAGCGGGGGCTCAGTACAATGAGCAGTTCTTC.

The sample holds a few counts of this clonotype. The chain links TRBV7-9 to TRBJ1-2; possible D gene TRBD1, 5 bases. The CDR3 has 13 amino acids. V dropped 3 bases and J dropped 4 bases, with 9 bases sitting between them. CDR1 is SEHNR, CDR2 FQNEAQ, per germline (reference sequence). The CDR3 loop is CASSLTATYGYTF. Written as DNA, the CDR3 is TGTGCCAGCAGCTTGACAGCGACCTATGGCTACACCTTC.

This clonotype was found a few times. The chain has TRBV7-9 and TRBJ2-7, with D hard to call. This CDR3 is built from 12 residues. The V end lost 5 bases, the J end lost 7 bases, and 12 bases lay between the germline ends. CDR1 is SEHNR and CDR2 is FQNEAQ in the germline V gene (reference sequence). CDR3 protein: CASSMQTIEQYF. The CDR3 region has the DNA TGTGCCAGCAGCATGCAGACGATTGAGCAGTACTTC. Using reference TRBV7-9 and TRBJ2-7 for the parts outside the CDR3, the full variable domain is DTGVSQNPRHKITKRGQNVTFRCDPISEHNRLYWYRQTLGQGPEFLTYFQNEAQLEKSRLLSDRFSAERPKGSFSTLEIQRTEQGDSAMYLCASSMQTIEQYFGPGTRLTVT.

This clonotype came up a few times. The rearrangement links TRBV5-1 to TRBJ1-1; no definite D call. CDR1 and CDR2 from the germline V gene are SGHRS and YFSETQ. CDR3 length: 14 amino acids. V was cut by 1 base and J by 5 bases, with 12 bases left in between. The CDR3 region has the DNA TGCGCCAGCAGCTTGAGTCCGATGGTTACTGAAGCTTTCTTT. Protein sequence: CASSLSPMVTEAFF.

The V and J genes are TRBV12-3 or TRBV12-4 and TRBJ1-1, with 10 bases aligning to TRBD1. The CDR3 length is 14 residues. With 7 bases clipped from V and 3 bases from J, the junction kept 5 bases outside the gene matches. The chain's CDR3 is CASTTGQGHTEAFF. The CDR3 DNA sequence: TGTGCCAGCACCACGGGACAGGGGCACACTGAAGCTTTCTTT.

The chain combines TRBV7-2 with TRBJ1-1, with D possibly matching TRBD1 (5 bases). Germline assignment: CDR1 SGHTA and CDR2 FQGNSA. The germline V and J ends were trimmed by 4 bases and 5 bases, with 17 bases remaining between them. The CDR3 consists of 15 residues. The CDR3 nucleotides are TGTGCCAGCAGCTACCAACCCTCCAGGGTAACTGAAGCTTTCTTT. Translated: CASSYQPSRVTEAFF. The full variable domain, in which reference TRBV7-2 and TRBJ1-1 provide the parts outside the CDR3, is GAGVSQSPSNKVTEKGKDVELRCDPISGHTALYWYRQSLGQGLEFLIYFQGNSAPDKSGLPSDRFSAERTGGSVSTLTIQRTQQEDSAVYLCASSYQPSRVTEAFFGQGTRLTVV.

The rearrangement links TRBV5-1 to TRBJ2-3; a weak D match, TRBD1 (6 bases). Germline lookup yields CDR1 SGHRS and CDR2 YFSETQ. The V gene lost 0 bases and the J gene lost 4 bases, with 9 bases spanning the gap. The CDR3 runs 14 residues. The CDR3 DNA reads TGCGCCAGCAGCTTGGAACAGGGAGCAGATACGCAGTATTTT. It encodes CASSLEQGADTQYF.

The chain has TRBV5-1 and TRBJ2-7, with 11 bases fitting TRBD2. The J segment lost 0 bases and the V segment lost 4 bases, leaving 6 bases of the junction unmatched. Germline V gene sequence: CDR1 SGHRS, CDR2 YFSETQ. The length of the CDR3 is 16 residues. The CDR3 loop is CASSPTSGRRSYEQYF. In nucleotides, the CDR3 is TGCGCCAGCAGCCCTACTAGCGGGAGACGCTCCTACGAGCAGTACTTC.

This clonotype was seen more than once but under ten times. The chain joins TRBV5-1 to TRBJ2-5; tentatively, D is TRBD1 (6 bases). V lost 2 bases to trimming and J lost 3 bases, with 11 bases between them. The CDR3 extends over 14 amino acids. Germline V gene sequence: CDR1 SGHRS, CDR2 YFSETQ. The CDR3 bases are TGCGCCAGCAGCTTAAACACAGGGAAAGAGACCCAGTACTTC. Its protein is CASSLNTGKETQYF.

V and J are TRBV3-1 and TRBJ2-2, with 13 bases lining up with TRBD2. The CDR3 length is 17 residues. With V trimmed by 4 bases and J by 1 base, 3 bases remained unmatched. Germline CDR1 is LGHDT and CDR2 is YNNKEL (reference sequence). In nucleotides, the CDR3 is TGTGCCAGCAGCCTGGGACTAGCGGGACGGAACACCGGGGAGCTGTTTTTT. Translation gives CASSLGLAGRNTGELFF.

This clonotype was seen only a few times. The genes are TRBV20-1 and TRBJ2-1, with D unclear. The V end was cut by 3 bases, the J end by 8 bases, with 14 bases between. The CDR3 totals 13 residues. Germline-derived CDR1 and CDR2 are DFQATT and SNEGSKA (reference sequence). The CDR3 spells CSARPRHGDEQFF. In DNA, the CDR3 is TGCAGTGCTAGGCCCCGCCATGGGGATGAGCAGTTCTTC.